The rows below give T cell receptor beta chains drawn from one sample of a study of identical twins. Using its own MiXCR run on the 5' RACE reads, TCRdb lists one record per CDR3 protein. The sample records approximately 220,000 distinct CDR3 sequences, less than 9.5% being singletons. The material sequenced was memory (CD45RO+) T cells sorted from blood. The source is a woman aged 18-29 years in good health. The CDR3 runs from the conserved cysteine through the conserved F or W. A D gene is named only where the DNA matches it firmly. Clone size is not always given. Where it is, it says once, few, many or a class for expanded clones.

j_call clone_size v_call d_call cdr3_aa cdr3_nt
TRBJ2-3 many TRBV7-2 . CASKQGNTDTQYF TGTGCCAGCAAACAGGGTAACACAGATACGCAGTATTTT
TRBJ2-1 few TRBV7-2 TRBD2 CASSLRSGGSIGNEQFF TGTGCCAGCAGCTTACGGTCCGGGGGGTCCATTGGAAATGAGCAGTTCTTC
TRBJ2-7 . TRBV20-1 . CSARVPRGHEQYF TGCAGTGCTAGAGTACCCAGGGGCCACGAGCAGTACTTC
TRBJ2-3 many TRBV20-1 TRBD1 CSARGATGGDTQYF TGCAGTGCTAGAGGGGCGACAGGGGGTGATACGCAGTATTTT
TRBJ2-7 few TRBV5-1 TRBD2 CASTGLAGAYEQYF TGCGCCAGCACGGGACTAGCGGGGGCCTACGAGCAGTACTTC
TRBJ1-2 many TRBV5-1 TRBD1 CASSPGQGHGYTF TGCGCCAGCAGCCCGGGACAGGGACATGGCTACACCTTC
TRBJ2-2 few TRBV29-1 . CSVEHRQAGTGELFF TGCAGCGTTGAACACAGACAGGCCGGCACCGGGGAGCTGTTTTTT
TRBJ1-5 few TRBV5-6 . CASSLLGPNQPQHF TGTGCCAGCAGCTTGCTGGGGCCAAATCAGCCCCAGCATTTT
TRBJ2-7 . TRBV7-2 TRBD2 CASSPRGGSWGYEQYF TGTGCCAGCAGTCCCCGCGGGGGTAGCTGGGGTTACGAGCAGTACTTC
TRBJ1-1 . TRBV7-9 TRBD1 CASSLIQGVHAEAFF TGTGCCAGCAGCTTGATTCAGGGGGTGCACGCTGAAGCTTTCTTT
TRBJ2-4 few TRBV12-3/TRBV12-4 TRBD2 CASSLVAGGLAKNIQYF TGTGCCAGCAGTTTAGTAGCGGGTGGGTTAGCCAAAAACATTCAGTACTTC
TRBJ2-6 few TRBV11-2 . CASSSRGYERSGANVLTF TGTGCCAGCAGCTCCCGAGGCTACGAGCGATCTGGGGCCAACGTCCTGACTTTC
TRBJ1-4 . TRBV28 TRBD1 CASSSGYRGKLFF TGTGCCAGCAGTTCAGGGTACAGGGGTAAACTGTTTTTT
TRBJ2-1 few TRBV5-6 TRBD2 CASSLSGVAGSLYNEQFF TGTGCCAGCAGCTTGAGCGGGGTAGCGGGATCCCTCTACAATGAGCAGTTCTTC
TRBJ1-5 many TRBV25-1 . CASSEPGTNQPQHF TGTGCCAGCAGTGAACCTGGGACCAATCAGCCCCAGCATTTT
TRBJ2-1 many TRBV7-2 TRBD2 CASSPQAQREMGEQFF TGTGCCAGCAGCCCACAGGCTCAGCGGGAGATGGGTGAGCAGTTCTTC
TRBJ2-5 . TRBV4-2 . CASSQVGGQTQETQHF TGTGCCAGCAGCCAGGTCGGTGGACAGACCCAAGAGACCCAGCACTTC
TRBJ1-1 many TRBV7-2 . CASSLAWNTEAFF TGTGCCAGCAGCTTAGCGTGGAATACTGAAGCTTTCTTT
TRBJ2-7 . TRBV5-1 TRBD2 CASSLSLAGAGEQYF TGCGCCAGCAGCTTGAGTCTAGCGGGGGCCGGCGAGCAGTACTTC
TRBJ2-7 . TRBV6-1 . CASSSPRQFRVYEQYF TGTGCCAGCAGCTCACCACGACAGTTTCGGGTTTACGAGCAGTACTTC
TRBJ2-3 few TRBV6-1 TRBD2 CASSLRTSGIRGDTQYF TGTGCCAGCAGTCTTCGGACTAGCGGGATAAGAGGAGATACGCAGTATTTT
TRBJ2-1 many TRBV2 . CASSERGGEQFF TGTGCCAGCAGTGAACGGGGAGGTGAGCAGTTCTTC
TRBJ2-3 . TRBV5-6 . CARSPALLWGSPTDTQYF TGTGCCAGGAGCCCCGCCCTACTCTGGGGATCCCCCACAGATACGCAGTATTTT
TRBJ2-3 . TRBV6-1 . CASSGPAHSTDTQYF TGTGCCAGCAGTGGCCCCGCCCATAGCACAGATACGCAGTATTTT
TRBJ2-5 few TRBV11-2 TRBD2 CASSSPPGTSGLKETQYF TGTGCCAGCAGCTCCCCGCCCGGGACTAGCGGTCTGAAGGAGACCCAGTACTTC
TRBJ2-7 . TRBV20-1 TRBD2 CSIQPPSGSVYEQYF TGCAGTATCCAACCGCCTAGCGGGAGTGTCTACGAGCAGTACTTC
TRBJ2-3 few TRBV7-8 . CASSLEGLAQGAQYF TGTGCCAGCAGCTTAGAGGGCTTAGCCCAAGGCGCGCAGTATTTT
TRBJ2-1 . TRBV10-1 . CASSDEDEQFF TGCGCCAGCAGTGATGAGGATGAGCAGTTCTTC
TRBJ2-4 few TRBV7-9 TRBD2 CASSPRGGGKNIQYF TGTGCCAGCAGCCCGCGGGGGGGCGGCAAAAACATTCAGTACTTC
TRBJ1-1 many TRBV12-3/TRBV12-4 . CASSPREGTEAFF TGTGCCAGCAGTCCCAGGGAAGGTACTGAAGCTTTCTTT
TRBJ1-5 . TRBV6-5 . CASSYEKSNQPQHF TGTGCCAGCAGTTACGAGAAGAGCAATCAGCCCCAGCATTTT
TRBJ2-7 few TRBV10-2 TRBD2 CASRTSASYEQYF TGCGCCAGCAGGACTAGCGCCTCCTACGAGCAGTACTTC
TRBJ2-3 many TRBV10-2 TRBD2 CASSPAGAADTQYF TGCGCCAGCTCTCCAGCGGGAGCAGCAGATACGCAGTATTTT
TRBJ2-5 few TRBV14 . CASSQGRGGRSETQYF TGTGCCAGCAGCCAAGGAAGAGGGGGACGGTCGGAGACCCAGTACTTC
TRBJ1-6 . TRBV3-1 . CASSPGKGDSYNSPLHF TGTGCCAGCAGCCCGGGGAAGGGAGACTCCTATAATTCACCCCTCCACTTT
TRBJ1-2 . TRBV14 . CASSRTGYGYTF TGTGCCAGCAGCAGAACGGGGTATGGCTACACCTTC
TRBJ1-2 once TRBV12-5 . CASGLEAGIGYTF TGTGCTAGTGGTTTGGAGGCAGGTATTGGCTACACCTTC
TRBJ1-2 many TRBV5-1 TRBD1 CASSLGTGTGSYGYTF TGCGCCAGCAGCTTGGGGACCGGGACAGGCTCATATGGCTACACCTTC
TRBJ1-4 . TRBV24-1 . CATSDSTQTEGEKLFF TGTGCCACCAGTGATTCGACACAGACGGAGGGGGAAAAACTGTTTTTT
TRBJ2-7 . TRBV3-1 TRBD2 CASSLGSGLVSEQYF TGTGCCAGCAGCCTCGGCTCGGGACTAGTATCCGAGCAGTACTTC
TRBJ2-2 . TRBV3-1 . CASSHGQEGTGELFF TGTGCCAGCAGTCATGGACAGGAGGGCACCGGGGAGCTGTTTTTT
TRBJ2-5 . TRBV5-6 . CASSSYSGETQYF TGTGCCAGCAGCTCCTATTCGGGAGAGACCCAGTACTTC
TRBJ2-5 few TRBV9 TRBD2 CASTVSGGAETQYF TGTGCCAGCACGGTTAGCGGGGGGGCCGAGACCCAGTACTTC
TRBJ2-5 few TRBV7-2 . CASSRVQETQYF TGTGCCAGCAGCCGCGTACAAGAGACCCAGTACTTC
TRBJ2-2 . TRBV25-1 . CASGRQLNTGELFF TGTGCCAGCGGACGACAGTTAAACACCGGGGAGCTGTTTTTT
TRBJ2-7 . TRBV7-2 . CASSLPDMGGYEQYF TGTGCCAGCAGCTTACCGGACATGGGCGGATACGAGCAGTACTTC
TRBJ1-1 few TRBV9 . CASSPHLGSGAFF TGTGCCAGCAGCCCCCACCTCGGGTCCGGAGCTTTCTTT
TRBJ1-2 few TRBV20-1 . CSASDTNIKANYGYTF TGCAGTGCTAGCGACACAAACATAAAAGCTAACTATGGCTACACCTTC
TRBJ2-5 few TRBV25-1 TRBD1 CASSENRGTGGQETQYF TGTGCCAGCAGTGAAAACAGGGGGACAGGGGGCCAAGAGACCCAGTACTTC
TRBJ1-1 . TRBV25-1 . CASSDFGWPNTEAFF TGTGCCAGCAGTGATTTCGGGTGGCCGAACACTGAAGCTTTCTTT
TRBJ1-4 few TRBV5-1 . CASSWDHEKLFF TGCGCCAGCAGCTGGGACCATGAAAAACTGTTTTTT
TRBJ1-1 many TRBV9 . CASSARPENTEAFF TGTGCCAGCAGCGCCCGGCCAGAGAACACTGAAGCTTTCTTT
TRBJ2-2 . TRBV10-3 . CAYRDWNTGELFF TGTGCCTACCGGGACTGGAACACCGGGGAGCTGTTTTTT
TRBJ2-7 many TRBV6-5 . CASSYYGGGEQYF TGTGCCAGCAGTTATTACGGGGGAGGTGAGCAGTACTTC